The sample holds one count of the clone carrying this TCR beta chain. TCRdb fed the 5' RACE reads into MiXCR, producing one record per CDR3 protein. In the table there are over 75,000 distinct CDR3 sequences, more than 13% of which are singletons. The sample is drawn from a study of early T cells in non-severe SARS-CoV-2 infection. This CDR3 has 14 amino acids. After removal of 10 bases from V and 3 bases from J, the junction contained 7 bases not matched to a gene. Germline CDR1 and CDR2: MDHEN and SYDVKM. The chain employs TRBV28 and TRBJ1-4; TRBD1 agrees at 8 bases. The receptor's source is an adult who was a healthcare worker with PCR-confirmed SARS-CoV-2 infection or an uninfected control (not recorded which). Source material: whole blood. The CDR3 spells CATSVGQANEKLFF. CDR3 nucleotide sequence: TGTGCCACCTCCGTGGGACAGGCTAATGAAAAACTGTTTTTT.